This TCR beta chain is from a study of T cells in Graves' hyperthyroidism and ophthalmopathy. About the research overall: Before any treatment, at initial diagnosis, peripheral blood was collected.

Trimming removed 7 bases at V and 6 bases at J, with 21 bases between. The CDR3 is 16 residues long. The germline CDR1 and CDR2 sequences are SGHAT and FQNNGV. Researchers defined stable Graves' hyperthyroidism as no ophthalmopathy progression within 18 months. Patients aged 18 to 65 had newly diagnosed hyperthyroidism of under 2 months' duration. This clonotype turned up a few times. The antigen is not known. What was amplified from RNA transcripts were TCR beta CDR3 regions. Using the HTBI primer set, a first-round RT-PCR was run on the TCR CDR3. One entry per CDR3 protein results from TCRdb running MiXCR on the multiplex PCR reads. The profile covers under 400,000 distinct CDR3 sequences, with roughly 15% appearing a single time and around a third taken by the ten largest. Overall study results and limits: Most thyroid clonotypes expanded above 0.001 appeared in blood too.

J is TRBJ2-2 and V is TRBV11-2; tentative D call: TRBD2 (6 bases). The sequence was obtained from a man younger than 45 with Graves' hyperthyroidism. Sequenced input: blood. The CDR3 sequence is CASTEQELAWSGELFF. CDR3 DNA sequence: TGTGCCAGCACCGAACAAGAGCTAGCGTGGTCCGGGGAGCTGTTTTTT.